This paragraph covers one T cell receptor beta chain sequence. This entry belongs to a study of cytomegalovirus exposure and HLA in healthy donors. Trimming took off 1 base at V and 1 base at J, with 14 bases between the two ends. CDR1 is SGHKS and CDR2 is YYEKEE in the germline V gene (reference sequence). CDR3 length equals 16 residues. The study ran its PCR with 60 Vbeta and 13 Jbeta primers. Using immunoSEQ multiplex PCR, the repertoire was profiled, and TCRdb retains in-frame clones only, with some absent. The table shows under 85,000 clones, with around 77% occurring only once. The origin of this receptor is a woman between 40 and 55 years old in good health and CMV-seropositive. Sample: PBMCs. J is TRBJ1-1 and V is TRBV5-5; possible D gene TRBD1, 6 bases. CDR3 residues: CASSLLGGRENTEAFF. Written as DNA, the CDR3 is TGTGCCAGCAGCTTGTTGGGGGGGCGGGAGAACACTGAAGCTTTCTTT.